These T cell receptor beta chains were read from a single sample in a study of cytomegalovirus exposure and HLA in healthy donors. Generated by immunoSEQ multiplex PCR, the TCRdb table keeps only in-frame clones and is missing some. Its table records around 150,000 clones. The sequenced sample consisted of PBMCs. These receptors were taken from a man aged 25 to 40 in good health and CMV-seronegative. Both conserved end residues are trimmed from each CDR3.

>TRBV4-3|12|TRBJ2-5
ASSQVLAGETQY
>TRBV19|12|TRBJ1-2
ASKRIGYSTGYT
>TRBV27|12|TRBJ1-2
ASSPRTGIYGYT
>TRBV27|10|TRBJ2-4
ASSPGFGTQY
>TRBV19|13|TRBJ1-4
ASAGRLTTNEKLF
>TRBV7-9|10|TRBJ2-1
ASSYRAHEQF
>TRBV9|13|TRBJ2-3
ASSVGGISTDTQY
>TRBV7-6|12|TRBJ1-2
ASSPGQVVGGYT
>TRBV28|13|TRBJ2-2
ASIILPANTGELF
>TRBV12-5|16|TRBJ2-7
ASGNRGRGLAGDYEQY
>TRBV2|13|TRBJ1-1
ASSAHRVMNTEAF
>TRBV19|17|TRBJ2-6
ASNPNPGTRSSGANVLT
>TRBV7-2|13|TRBJ2-7
ASKRQGPFTYEQY
>TRBV29-1|14|TRBJ2-3
SVAPAGGSTGDTQY
>TRBV7-4|9|TRBJ1-2
ASSRDSGYT